This T cell receptor beta chain comes out of a study of graft-versus-host responses after intestinal transplantation. The method was immunoSEQ multiplex PCR; TCRdb's version includes in-frame clones alone and lacks a portion of them. Seen here are tens of thousands of clones, 87% observed once, and the top ten hold about a sixth. Both intraepithelial and lamina propria lymphocytes were released by processing graft tissue. V gave up 7 bases and J gave up 0 bases; unmatched junction bases: 5. CDR1 and CDR2 (germline): MNHEY, SVGAGI. This CDR3 spans 14 amino acids. The input for sequencing was ileum tissue, taken less than 210 days after intestinal transplant. This sequence was found in a human patient who received an intestinal transplant, so some T cells may come from the graft donor. V gene TRBV6-5 combines with J gene TRBJ1-1; 7 positions match TRBD1. The CDR3 region has the DNA TGTGCCAGCACCCCGGGACAGATGAACACTGAAGCTTTCTTT. As protein: CASTPGQMNTEAFF.